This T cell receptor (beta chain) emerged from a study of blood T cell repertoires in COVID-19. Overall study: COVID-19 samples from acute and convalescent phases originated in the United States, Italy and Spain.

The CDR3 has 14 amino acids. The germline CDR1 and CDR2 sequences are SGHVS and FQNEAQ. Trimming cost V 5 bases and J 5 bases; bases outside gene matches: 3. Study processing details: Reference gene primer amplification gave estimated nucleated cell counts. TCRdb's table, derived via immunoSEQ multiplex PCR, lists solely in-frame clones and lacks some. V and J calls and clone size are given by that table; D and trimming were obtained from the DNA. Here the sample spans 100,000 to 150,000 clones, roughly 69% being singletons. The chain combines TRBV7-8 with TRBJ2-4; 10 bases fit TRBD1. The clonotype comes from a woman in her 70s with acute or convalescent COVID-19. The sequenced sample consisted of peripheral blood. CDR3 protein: CASSATGGENIQYF. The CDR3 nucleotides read TGTGCCAGCAGCGCGACAGGGGGCGAAAACATTCAGTACTTC.